Listed below are T cell receptor beta chains from one sample, sequenced in a study of blood T cell repertoires in COVID-19. Clones were read by immunoSEQ multiplex PCR, and TCRdb kept only the in-frame ones, dropping some. In the table there are fewer than 200,000 clones, just under 85% of which are singletons. The specimen sequenced was peripheral blood. These receptors were collected from a man aged 35-49 years who had recovered from COVID-19. The CDR3 runs from the conserved cysteine through the conserved F or W.

15	TRBJ2-7	TRBV28	CASSSPGTGSYEQYF
16	TRBJ1-5	TRBV4-1	CASSHGDGRDNQPQHF
13	TRBJ2-7	TRBV2	CASSVDVADEQYF
15	TRBJ2-2	TRBV7-8	CASSLDRRNTGELFF
17	TRBJ2-1	TRBV30	CAWTRDTLDMSYNEQFF
15	TRBJ1-6	TRBV28	CASSLSQGYNSPLHF
16	TRBJ2-3	TRBV4-3	CASSQGFLAVTDTQYF
13	TRBJ2-1	TRBV11-3	CASSSKAENEQFF
15	TRBJ1-2	TRBV4-3	CASSQAPTGLGGYTF
16	TRBJ2-4	TRBV7-2	CASSLGGGLAKNIQYF
15	TRBJ2-1	TRBV14	CASSFYRGIYNEQFF
17	TRBJ2-1	TRBV4-1	CASSQRGAGLADNEQFF
16	TRBJ1-2	TRBV4-1	CASRPSGGGGNYGYTF
17	TRBJ2-2	TRBV4-2	CASSQDTNRVRAGELFF
14	TRBJ2-7	TRBV7-9	CASSLGQGTYEQYF
11	TRBJ1-1	TRBV29-1	CSVDGGTEAFF
13	TRBJ2-3	TRBV24-1	CATSDPLLSTQYF
17	TRBJ2-7	TRBV27	CASSPFSGRVGAYEQYF
16	TRBJ2-2	TRBV5-4	CASSFDLLANTGELFF
15	TRBJ1-2	TRBV11-2	CASSLGSGTFYGYTF
13	TRBJ2-7	TRBV10-1	CASSDPDTYEQYF
19	TRBJ2-1	TRBV7-8	CASSLVVLAGSVPYNEQFF
16	TRBJ2-5	TRBV5-4	CASSPMGQGARETQYF
19	TRBJ1-6	TRBV23-1	CASSLGGIMPSSYNSPLHF
13	TRBJ2-5	TRBV19	CASSALGAKTQYF
14	TRBJ2-7	TRBV6-2/TRBV6-3	CASSYATGGYEQYF
12	TRBJ2-1	TRBV5-4	CASWGRAGEQFF
15	TRBJ2-5	TRBV15	CATSRDRGAQETQYF
17	TRBJ2-7	TRBV6-9	CASSYSSTSGSCYEQYF
15	TRBJ2-3	TRBV9	CASSVLAGGLDTQYF
15	TRBJ1-2	TRBV13	CASSDWDRGVDGYTF
16	TRBJ2-3	TRBV5-4	CASSALAGGMGDTQYF
15	TRBJ2-3	TRBV30	CAWDMTGSGGDTQYF
11	TRBJ2-7	TRBV7-2	CASSLATSMNF
15	TRBJ2-2	TRBV27	CASRSGTGGTGELFF
15	TRBJ2-1	TRBV13	CASSTGAGVYNEQFF
14	TRBJ1-3	TRBV6-5	CASRGRHSGNTIYF
14	TRBJ2-1	TRBV11-2	CASSFGGEYNEQFF
17	TRBJ2-2	TRBV7-3	CASSLNPAGGNTGELFF
16	TRBJ2-1	TRBV5-6	CASSLIGGLGHNEQFF
15	TRBJ2-5	TRBV29-1	CSVDGLAGFQETQYF
19	TRBJ2-1	TRBV19	CASSVPGQGFTSSYNEQFF
15	TRBJ1-1	TRBV10-3	CAIREGSGEGSEAFF
16	TRBJ1-5	TRBV6-5	CASSSHGTLGGQPQHF
14	TRBJ2-7	TRBV6-5	CASTPTVVVYEQYF
15	TRBJ2-5	TRBV27	CASSRLAGPEETQYF
15	TRBJ2-5	TRBV6-5	CARSYRERGVETQYF
15	TRBJ1-2	TRBV9	CASSANLRDRAGYTF
14	TRBJ1-1	TRBV6-2/TRBV6-3	CASSYALLNTEAFF
14	TRBJ1-6	TRBV3-1/TRBV3-2	CASSLDRGNSPLHF